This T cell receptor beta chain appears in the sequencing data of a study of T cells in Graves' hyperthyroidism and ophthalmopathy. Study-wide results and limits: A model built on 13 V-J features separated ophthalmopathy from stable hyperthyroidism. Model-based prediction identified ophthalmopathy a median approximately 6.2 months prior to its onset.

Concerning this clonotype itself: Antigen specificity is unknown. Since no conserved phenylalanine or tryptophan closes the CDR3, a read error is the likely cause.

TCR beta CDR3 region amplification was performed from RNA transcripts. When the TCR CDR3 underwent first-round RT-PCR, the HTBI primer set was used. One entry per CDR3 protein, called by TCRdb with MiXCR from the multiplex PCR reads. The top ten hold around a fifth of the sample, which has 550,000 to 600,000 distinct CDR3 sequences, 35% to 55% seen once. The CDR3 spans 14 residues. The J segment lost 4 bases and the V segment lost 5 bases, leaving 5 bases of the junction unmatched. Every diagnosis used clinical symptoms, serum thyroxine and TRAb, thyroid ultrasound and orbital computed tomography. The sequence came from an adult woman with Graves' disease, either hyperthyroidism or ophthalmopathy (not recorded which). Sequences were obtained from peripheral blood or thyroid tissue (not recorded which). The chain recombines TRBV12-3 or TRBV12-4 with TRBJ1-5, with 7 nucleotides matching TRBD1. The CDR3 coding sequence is TGTGCCAGCAGTCGGACAGGACCGAATCAGCCCCAGCATCTT. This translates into CASSRTGPNQPQHL.